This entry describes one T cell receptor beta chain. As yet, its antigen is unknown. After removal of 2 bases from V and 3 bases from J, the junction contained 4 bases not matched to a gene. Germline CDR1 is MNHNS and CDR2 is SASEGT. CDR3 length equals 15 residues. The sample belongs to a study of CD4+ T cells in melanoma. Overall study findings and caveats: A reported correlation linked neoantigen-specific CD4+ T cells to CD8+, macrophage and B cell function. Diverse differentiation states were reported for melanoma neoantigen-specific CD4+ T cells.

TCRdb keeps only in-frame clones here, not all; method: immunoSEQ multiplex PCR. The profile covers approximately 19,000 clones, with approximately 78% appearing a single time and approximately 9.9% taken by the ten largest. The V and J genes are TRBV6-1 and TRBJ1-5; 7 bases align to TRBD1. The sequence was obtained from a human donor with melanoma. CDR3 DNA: TGTGCCAGCAGTGAAAGCGACAGGGCCAATCAGCCCCAGCATTTT. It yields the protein CASSESDRANQPQHF.